This entry lists 30 T cell receptor beta chains sequenced from one sample in a study of blood T cell repertoires in COVID-19. The table came from immunoSEQ multiplex PCR; TCRdb's copy has only in-frame clones and leaves some out. This sample has approximately 140,000 clones, with 82% found just once. The sample was peripheral blood. These receptor sequences come from a human donor with acute or convalescent COVID-19. The donor label of this sample is uncertain.

This clone has a single count. The chain recombines TRBV7-8 with TRBJ2-2, with a weak D call TRBD1 (6 bases). V lost 5 bases and J lost 1, with 14 bases in between. Germline V gene sequence: CDR1 SGHVS, CDR2 FQNEAQ. The CDR3 runs 16 residues. The CDR3 sequence: CASSRATGWNTGELFF. The CDR3 DNA reads TGTGCCAGCAGCCGAGCGACAGGCTGGAACACCGGGGAGCTGTTTTTT.

This chain connects TRBV6-6 to TRBJ1-5; TRBD1 is a possible D gene (6 bases). Germline V gene sequence: CDR1 MNHNY, CDR2 SVGAGI (reference sequence). The CDR3 has 15 amino acids. V was shortened by 6 bases and J by 4 bases, with 16 bases between the two germline ends. The CDR3: CASRERGMGNQPQHF. The CDR3 DNA follows: TGTGCCAGCAGGGAGAGGGGGATGGGAAATCAGCCCCAGCATTTT.

The chain recombines TRBV5-1 with TRBJ2-2, with D perhaps TRBD2 (6 bases). The CDR3 is made up of 17 amino acids. Germline assignment: CDR1 SGHRS and CDR2 YFSETQ. V was shortened by 0 bases and J by 4 bases, with 16 bases between the two germline ends. CDR3 sequence: CASSLEGTAFPTGELFF. The CDR3 DNA is TGCGCCAGCAGCTTGGAAGGGACTGCCTTCCCCACCGGGGAGCTGTTTTTT. Complete variable domain (other parts from reference TRBV5-1 and TRBJ2-2): KAGVTQTPRYLIKTRGQQVTLSCSPISGHRSVSWYQQTPGQGLQFLFEYFSETQRNKGNFPGRFSGRQFSNSRSEMNVSTLELGDSALYLCASSLEGTAFPTGELFFGEGSRLTVL.

This clone has just a few counts. CDR3 nucleotides: TGTGCCAGCAGCCGAGGCCGCGGAAATCTGTTTTTT. This translates into CASSRGRGNLFF. V and J are TRBV12-3 or TRBV12-4 and TRBJ1-4; D is ambiguous. V was shortened by 6 bases and J by 14 bases, with 16 bases between the two germline ends. The CDR3 spans 12 residues.

This clone was counted a single time. This chain connects TRBV18 to TRBJ1-5; a weak D match, TRBD1 (5 bases). The CDR3 runs 15 residues. The germline gives CDR1 KGHSH, CDR2 LQKENI. Trimming left V 3 bases short and J 8 bases short, with 17 bases between. The CDR3 coding sequence is TGTGCCAGCTCACCCTTCGACAGCCCGGGGGAGCCCCAGCATTTT. Translating it yields CASSPFDSPGEPQHF.

Note on this clone: At one boundary the junction diverges from the germline segment, which might be a read error. The chain carries TRBV5-1 and TRBJ1-4; D uncertain. Germline V gene data show CDR1 as SGHRS and CDR2 as YFSETQ. The CDR3 runs to 16 residues. As DNA, the CDR3 is TGCGCCAGCAGATTGGCAGGAGGAGGGTATGGGGAAAAACTGTTTTTT. Residues: CASRLAGGGYGEKLFF. The variable domain in full, with the rest retrieved from reference TRBV5-1 and TRBJ1-4, is KAGVTQTPRYLIKTRGQQVTLSCSPISGHRSVSWYQQTPGQGLQFLFEYFSETQRNKGNFPGRFSGRQFSNSRSEMNVSTLELGDSALYLCASRLAGGGYGEKLFFGSGTQLSVL.

This clone has just one count. This chain links TRBV5-1 with TRBJ1-2; 9 positions match TRBD1. The V gene end was trimmed by 4 bases and the J gene end by 4 bases; junction bases not matched to a gene: 14. CDR3 length: 17 residues. The germline V gene encodes CDR1 SGHRS and CDR2 YFSETQ. DNA of the CDR3: TGCGCCAGCAGCGTAGGGGGACAGGGAGCTCGAAGCTATGGCTACACCTTC. Translating gives CASSVGGQGARSYGYTF.

The CDR3 sequence is CASSYPSGTGRGTPLHF. The CDR3 DNA sequence: TGTGCCAGCAGTTACCCAAGCGGGACAGGCAGAGGTACACCCCTCCACTTT. This chain links TRBV6-2 or TRBV6-3 with TRBJ1-6, with TRBD1 identical over 8 bases. Germline trimming cut 2 bases from V and 11 bases from J; bases unmatched to any gene: 14. Germline V gene lookup returns CDR1 MNHEY and CDR2 SVGEGT. The CDR3 is 17 amino acids.

Regarding this clone: This same CDR3 is encoded by further DNA sequences in the sample. J is TRBJ1-1 and V is TRBV6-2 or TRBV6-3; weak D call: TRBD1 (6 bases). V dropped 5 bases and J dropped 2 bases, with 12 bases sitting between them. The CDR3 sequence is 14 residues long. Germline values: CDR1 MNHEY, CDR2 SVGEGT. CDR3 loop: CASSLQGVNTEAFF. The CDR3 region has the DNA TGTGCCAGCAGTCTACAGGGCGTTAACACTGAAGCTTTCTTT.

This clone came up a few times. V and J are TRBV30 and TRBJ1-5; weak D call: TRBD1 (6 bases). Per germline, CDR1 GTSNPN and CDR2 SVGIG (reference sequence). The CDR3 consists of 15 residues. The V and J ends lost 0 bases and 4 bases respectively, with 13 bases between them. The CDR3 region is CAWSVPGTWNQPQHF. In DNA form, the CDR3 reads TGTGCCTGGAGTGTACCCGGGACATGGAATCAGCCCCAGCATTTT.

This clone was counted once. This chain uses TRBV7-2 with TRBJ2-3, with D tentatively TRBD2 (6 bases). Germline CDR1 and CDR2: SGHTA and FQGNSA. V lost 2 bases and J lost 0, with 15 bases in between. CDR3 length equals 17 residues. The CDR3 bases are TGTGCCAGCAGCTTAAGCGTGGCTAGCGCTAGCACAGATACGCAGTATTTT. Encoded protein: CASSLSVASASTDTQYF.

This rearrangement joins TRBV6-5 to TRBJ1-2, with unresolved D. Trimming pared 0 bases from V and 4 bases from J, leaving 6 bases between. Germline lookup yields CDR1 MNHEY and CDR2 SVGAGI. The CDR3 is made up of 13 amino acids. CDR3 in DNA: TGTGCCAGCAGTTACTCGAGTGTCTATGGCTACACCTTC. Translated: CASSYSSVYGYTF.

This chain connects TRBV7-2 to TRBJ2-6, with D possibly matching TRBD2 (6 bases). From germline, CDR1 is SGHTA and CDR2 FQGNSA. The V end lost 1 base, the J end lost 1 base, and 8 bases lay between the germline ends. The CDR3 is made up of 16 amino acids. Here the CDR3 DNA reads TGTGCCAGCAGCTTAGTTCGGGGGTCTGGGGCCAACGTCCTGACTTTC. Protein product: CASSLVRGSGANVLTF.

The genes are TRBV3-1 (or the pseudogene TRBV3-2) and TRBJ2-3; the D gene is possibly TRBD1 (5 bases). CDR1 and CDR2 (germline): LGHDT, YNNKEL (reference sequence). The CDR3 covers 15 residues. V lost 0 bases to trimming and J lost 1 base, with 8 bases between them. CDR3 region: CASSQDRARTDTQYF. DNA for the CDR3: TGTGCCAGCAGCCAAGACAGGGCCCGCACAGATACGCAGTATTTT.

The chain uses TRBV20-1 and TRBJ1-5, with D possibly TRBD1 on 5 matching bases. There are 15 residues in the CDR3. CDR1 DFQATT and CDR2 SNEGSKA come from the germline V gene (reference sequence). The V and J ends lost 3 bases and 0 bases respectively, with 12 bases between them. As DNA, the CDR3 is TGCAGTGCTAGTCCAAGGACACTTAGCAATCAGCCCCAGCATTTT. Encoded protein: CSASPRTLSNQPQHF.

This chain links TRBV6-5 with TRBJ2-6, with TRBD1 identical over 9 bases. From germline, CDR1 is MNHEY and CDR2 SVGAGI. The CDR3 consists of 15 residues. The trim removed 0 bases at V and 15 bases at J, leaving 9 bases unmatched. CDR3 sequence: CASSYSVDRGLPLTF. In nucleotides, the CDR3 is TGTGCCAGCAGTTACTCCGTGGACAGGGGCCTCCCCCTGACTTTC.

The chain is built from TRBV7-2 and TRBJ2-1, with 9 positions matching TRBD1. The CDR3 has 16 residues. V trimming: 5 bases; J trimming: 8 bases; junction bases outside the gene matches: 13. Germline-derived CDR1 and CDR2 are SGHTA and FQGNSA. The CDR3 is CASSLGPGQGRDEQFF. In DNA form, the CDR3 reads TGTGCCAGCAGCCTAGGTCCGGGACAGGGTCGGGATGAGCAGTTCTTC.

The chain combines TRBV4-1 with TRBJ1-1, with D possibly matching TRBD1 (5 bases). Trimming left V 3 bases short and J 11 bases short, with 13 bases between. Germline CDR1 MGHRA, CDR2 YSYEKL. The length of the CDR3 is 12 residues. CDR3 sequence: CASSHPQGVAFF. The CDR3 nucleotides read TGCGCCAGCAGCCACCCTCAGGGCGTGGCTTTCTTT.

This chain uses TRBV20-1 with TRBJ2-3; 7 nucleotides match TRBD2. Germline V lookup: CDR1 DFQATT, CDR2 SNEGSKA (reference sequence). This CDR3 is built from 11 residues. The V gene end was trimmed by 6 bases and the J gene end by 4 bases; junction bases not matched to a gene: 1. This CDR3 reads CSAGGADTQYF. CDR3 sequence (DNA): TGCAGTGCGGGGGGGGCAGATACGCAGTATTTT.

J is TRBJ2-1 and V is TRBV15; D possibly corresponds to TRBD2 (5 bases). Trimming pared 2 bases from V and 15 bases from J, leaving 17 bases between. CDR3 size: 13 residues. CDR1 is LNHNV and CDR2 is YYDKDF in the germline V gene (reference sequence). CDR3 coding DNA: TGTGCCACCAGCAGACCGCCTGAGCGGACGCTGTTCTTC. It translates to CATSRPPERTLFF.

The chain has TRBV3-1 (or the pseudogene TRBV3-2) and TRBJ1-2; D gene unclear. The CDR3 sequence is 13 residues long. The germline V and J ends were trimmed by 4 bases and 8 bases, with 14 bases remaining between them. Germline CDR1 is LGHDT and CDR2 is YNNKEL (reference sequence). CDR3: CASSLDYSGGYTF. Here the CDR3 DNA reads TGTGCCAGCAGCCTCGACTACAGCGGCGGCTACACCTTC.

To note about this clone: In the same sample, other DNA sequences code for this CDR3. The CDR3 DNA follows: TGTGCCAGCAGTTATTCAGGCCGTAACTATGGCTACACCTTC. Translating gives CASSYSGRNYGYTF. J is TRBJ1-2 and V is TRBV6-5, with D uncertain. The CDR3 spans 14 residues. Germline loops: CDR1 MNHEY, CDR2 SVGAGI. The V end lost 3 bases, the J end lost 1 base, and 9 bases lay between the germline ends.

The V and J genes are TRBV6-5 and TRBJ2-7, with no clear D. CDR1 and CDR2 (germline): MNHEY, SVGAGI. The CDR3 covers 13 residues. Trimming shortened V by 6 bases and J by 1 base, and 10 bases separated the two germline ends. Here the CDR3 reads CASRETVSYEQYF. CDR3 DNA: TGTGCCAGCAGGGAGACGGTATCCTACGAGCAGTACTTC.

This clone was recorded only once. The chain recombines TRBV6-2 or TRBV6-3 with TRBJ1-1; D ambiguous. Germline CDR1 MNHEY, CDR2 SVGEGT. This CDR3 region has 13 residues. Trimming took off 2 bases at V and 0 bases at J, with 4 bases between the two ends. The CDR3 loop is CASSYGMNTEAFF. DNA of the CDR3: TGTGCCAGCAGTTACGGCATGAACACTGAAGCTTTCTTT.

The chain couples TRBV5-1 to TRBJ2-2; TRBD2 matches 12 bases. This CDR3 comprises 16 residues. V lost 3 bases, J lost 1 base, and 1 base stayed unmatched. Germline V gives CDR1 SGHRS, CDR2 YFSETQ. The chain's CDR3 is CASSWGLAGNTGELFF. In nucleotides, the CDR3 is TGCGCCAGCAGCTGGGGACTAGCGGGGAACACCGGGGAGCTGTTTTTT. Full variable domain (outside the CDR3, taken from reference TRBV5-1 and TRBJ2-2): KAGVTQTPRYLIKTRGQQVTLSCSPISGHRSVSWYQQTPGQGLQFLFEYFSETQRNKGNFPGRFSGRQFSNSRSEMNVSTLELGDSALYLCASSWGLAGNTGELFFGEGSRLTVL.

The chain uses TRBV12-3 or TRBV12-4 and TRBJ1-5; tentative D call: TRBD1 (5 bases). The V end lost 8 bases, the J end lost 7 bases, and 15 bases lay between the germline ends. This CDR3 region has 13 residues. CDR3: CASRGTRGQPQHF. The CDR3 region has the DNA TGTGCCAGCCGCGGGACTCGGGGCCAGCCCCAGCATTTT.

V and J are TRBV28 and TRBJ1-1, with a possible D match to TRBD1 (5 bases). Germline V gene sequence: CDR1 MDHEN, CDR2 SYDVKM. V shed 4 bases and J shed 0 bases, with 9 bases lying between them. The CDR3 is 14 residues long. In DNA, the CDR3 is TGTGCCAGCAGTTCGAAGGGGATGAACACTGAAGCTTTCTTT. This sequence encodes CASSSKGMNTEAFF. Filled out from reference TRBV28 and TRBJ1-1, the complete variable domain reads DVKVTQSSRYLVKRTGEKVFLECVQDMDHENMFWYRQDPGLGLRLIYFSYDVKMKEKGDIPEGYSVSREKKERFSLILESASTNQTSMYLCASSSKGMNTEAFFGQGTRLTVV.

The rearrangement uses TRBV29-1 and TRBJ2-3, with 13 positions matching TRBD2. This CDR3 has 20 amino acids. V lost 4 bases, J lost 0 bases, and 16 bases stayed unmatched. Germline CDR1 reads SQVTM; CDR2 reads ANQGSEA. CDR3 sequence: CSVVYALGTSGAASTDTQYF. CDR3 DNA sequence: TGCAGCGTTGTCTATGCCCTGGGGACTAGCGGGGCCGCTAGCACAGATACGCAGTATTTT.

This clone was found once. The chain couples TRBV18 to TRBJ2-3; TRBD2 matches at 7 bases. The germline gives CDR1 KGHSH, CDR2 LQKENI. V shed 6 bases, J shed 0 bases, and the junction held 6 bases outside the gene matches. The CDR3 has 15 amino acids. CDR3 region: CASSREAPSTDTQYF. In nucleotides, the CDR3 is TGTGCCAGCTCCCGGGAGGCTCCTAGCACAGATACGCAGTATTTT.

In its sample, this clone was seen once. The chain is built from TRBV6-5 and TRBJ1-5; 11 nucleotides match TRBD1. V lost 6 bases to trimming and J lost 6 bases; unmatched junction nucleotides: 7. This CDR3 has 15 amino acids. The germline gives CDR1 MNHEY, CDR2 SVGAGI. The CDR3 DNA sequence: TGTGCCAGCAGGGTAGGACAGGGGGCAGGTCAGCCCCAGCATTTT. As protein: CASRVGQGAGQPQHF.